Presented here are 28 T cell receptor beta chains from one specimen sequenced in a study of blood T cell repertoires in COVID-19. Profiled with immunoSEQ multiplex PCR; TCRdb holds only in-frame clones, not every one. Of approximately 74,000 clones in the sample, almost 85% are singletons; the top ten hold over 30%. The material sequenced was peripheral blood. The receptors were sampled from an older man with acute or convalescent COVID-19.

V usage is TRBV10-1 and J usage is TRBJ2-7; 12 positions match TRBD1. Trimming took 7 bases from V and 4 from J; bases not matched to a gene: 5. This CDR3 comprises 14 residues. CDR1 and CDR2 (germline): WNHNN, SYGVQD (reference sequence). The CDR3 is CASTPGQGAYEQYF. The CDR3 DNA reads TGCGCCAGCACTCCGGGACAGGGGGCTTACGAGCAGTACTTC.

The CDR3 DNA reads TGTGCCAGCTCAATAACACAGGGTTTCGATGAGCAGTTCTTC. Translating gives CASSITQGFDEQFF. This chain joins TRBV18 and TRBJ2-1; possibly TRBD1 for D (6 bases). This CDR3 is built from 14 residues. Germline V CDR1 and CDR2: KGHSH, LQKENI. V was clipped by 5 bases and J by 8 bases, with 16 bases between them.

V usage is TRBV5-6 and J usage is TRBJ2-1; 9 nucleotides match TRBD1. The CDR3 extends over 14 amino acids. V was clipped by 2 bases and J by 8 bases; unmatched bases: 5. Per the germline V gene, CDR1 is SGHDT and CDR2 is YYEEEE. The CDR3 DNA sequence: TGTGCCAGCAGCTTACGGGACAGGGTCCATGAGCAGTTCTTC. This gives the protein CASSLRDRVHEQFF.

CDR3 sequence reads: CASSPGGQRGSPLHF. The CDR3 nucleotides read TGTGCCAGCTCACCGGGGGGGCAGAGGGGCTCACCCCTCCACTTT. V gene TRBV18 combines with J gene TRBJ1-6; a possible D gene is TRBD1 (6 bases). CDR3 size: 15 residues. V was pared by 3 bases and J by 10 bases, with 16 bases between. Germline lookup yields CDR1 KGHSH and CDR2 LQKENI.

This chain links TRBV27 with TRBJ2-1; 8 bases agree with TRBD2. CDR1 and CDR2 from the germline V gene are MNHEY and SMNVEV (reference sequence). Losses at the gene ends were 4 bases for V and 5 bases for J; bases not matched to a gene: 13. This CDR3 contains 17 residues. The CDR3 region is CASSSHPGGRRDNEQFF. The DNA for the CDR3 is TGTGCCAGCAGTTCCCATCCTGGCGGGAGGAGGGACAATGAGCAGTTCTTC.

The chain couples TRBV5-1 to TRBJ2-6; unclear D gene. The CDR3 spans 17 residues. CDR1 is SGHRS, CDR2 YFSETQ, per germline. V lost 4 bases to trimming and J lost 4 bases, with 18 bases between them. CDR3 in amino acids: CASSPMTLPGGANVLTF. In DNA form, the CDR3 reads TGCGCCAGCAGCCCCATGACTCTCCCCGGGGGGGCCAACGTCCTGACTTTC.

This sequence joins TRBV11-2 and TRBJ2-7; 8 bases fit TRBD1. After removal of 4 bases from V and 6 bases from J, the junction contained 5 bases not matched to a gene. Germline V gene sequence: CDR1 SGHAT, CDR2 FQNNGV. The CDR3 consists of 13 residues. CDR3 nucleotides: TGTGCCAGCAGCTCAACAGGGGGATCCGAGCAGTACTTC. Residues: CASSSTGGSEQYF.

The rearrangement joins TRBV4-1 to TRBJ2-1; D uncertain. This CDR3 contains 19 residues. The V and J ends lost 0 bases and 0 bases respectively, with 18 bases between them. The V gene's germline CDR1 is MGHRA and CDR2 YSYEKL. The CDR3 DNA sequence: TGCGCCAGCAGCCAAGATTATAGCATAAGTGAACCCTCCTACAATGAGCAGTTCTTC. This gives the protein CASSQDYSISEPSYNEQFF.

In this sample, this clone turned up a few times. The chain carries TRBV28 and TRBJ1-2, with D unclear. The V gene lost 2 bases and the J gene lost 10 bases, with 14 bases spanning the gap. The CDR3 is 13 residues long. CDR1 MDHEN and CDR2 SYDVKM come from the germline V gene. Here the CDR3 DNA reads TGTGCCAGCAGTTTAGGGCAAGACCAAATCTACACCTTC. This translates into CASSLGQDQIYTF.

V is TRBV7-9 and J is TRBJ1-2; no firm D call. With 5 bases removed from V and 5 bases from J, the gap between germline ends came to 21 bases. The germline gives CDR1 SEHNR, CDR2 FQNEAQ (reference sequence). This CDR3 has 16 amino acids. CDR3 sequence reads: CASSPNPGIREYGYTF. CDR3 in DNA: TGTGCCAGCAGCCCGAATCCGGGGATCCGGGAATATGGCTACACCTTC.

The rearrangement uses TRBV10-1 and TRBJ2-4; perhaps TRBD2 as D (5 bases). In germline, CDR1 is WNHNN, CDR2 SYGVQD (reference sequence). The CDR3 runs 12 residues. Trimming removed 3 bases at V and 7 bases at J, with 7 bases between. The CDR3 bases are TGCGCCAGCAGTGATCCGGGGAACATTCAGTACTTC. Translation gives CASSDPGNIQYF.

V and J are TRBV7-8 and TRBJ2-2; 8 nucleotides match TRBD1. The CDR3 loop spans 15 amino acids. Germline V gene sequence: CDR1 SGHVS, CDR2 FQNEAQ. Germline trimming cut 1 base from V and 5 bases from J; bases unmatched to any gene: 3. The CDR3 spells CASSLGQGRTGELFF. CDR3 nucleotide sequence: TGTGCCAGCAGCTTAGGACAGGGGAGGACCGGGGAGCTGTTTTTT. The whole variable domain, filled in from reference TRBV7-8 and TRBJ2-2, reads GAGVSQSPRYKVAKRGQDVALRCDPISGHVSLFWYQQALGQGPEFLTYFQNEAQLDKSGLPSDRFFAERPEGSVSTLKIQRTQQEDSAVYLCASSLGQGRTGELFFGEGSRLTVL.

The rearrangement links TRBV6-2 or TRBV6-3 to TRBJ2-3, with TRBD2 identical over 12 bases. V gave up 0 bases and J gave up 5 bases; unmatched junction bases: 3. Looked up from germline, CDR1 is MNHEY and CDR2 is SVGEGT. The CDR3 is 16 amino acids. CDR3 sequence: CASSYSLAGGLDTQYF. CDR3 bases: TGTGCCAGCAGTTACTCTCTAGCGGGAGGGTTAGATACGCAGTATTTT.

The chain is built from TRBV10-3 and TRBJ2-1, with TRBD2 as a possible D gene (5 bases). V shed 4 bases and J shed 7 bases, with 11 bases lying between them. The CDR3 spans 13 residues. Germline CDR1 reads ENHRY; CDR2 reads SYGVKD. Written as DNA, the CDR3 is TGTGCCATCAGTGGGCGAAGGGAGAATGAGCAGTTCTTC. Residues: CAISGRRENEQFF.

The chain couples TRBV6-5 to TRBJ1-1; no reliable D call. In germline, CDR1 is MNHEY, CDR2 SVGAGI. The CDR3 is made up of 12 amino acids. The ends were cut back, 4 bases at V and 8 bases at J, with 11 bases in the middle. The chain's CDR3 is CASSSDRLEAFF. The DNA for the CDR3 is TGTGCCAGCAGTTCCGACCGACTCGAAGCTTTCTTT.

The CDR3 region has the DNA TGTGCCAGCACCCAGCCGGGGGCCAAAAACATTCAGTACTTC. Residues: CASTQPGAKNIQYF. J is TRBJ2-4 and V is TRBV13; TRBD2 might be the D (5 bases). Germline CDR1 reads PRHDT; CDR2 reads FYEKMQ (reference sequence). Deletions cut 7 bases from V and 1 base from J, with 11 bases between. The CDR3 is 14 residues long.

The chain employs TRBV25-1 and TRBJ2-5, with D perhaps matching TRBD1 (6 bases). Trimming left V 7 bases short and J 2 bases short, with 20 bases between. CDR3 length: 16 amino acids. From germline, CDR1 is MGHDK and CDR2 SYGVNS. CDR3 sequence: CASIGGFWNKQETQYF. CDR3 bases: TGTGCCAGCATAGGGGGTTTTTGGAACAAACAAGAGACCCAGTACTTC.

The rearrangement uses TRBV14 and TRBJ1-2; tentative D call: TRBD1 (5 bases). The CDR3 runs to 13 residues. The V end was cut by 4 bases, the J end by 7 bases, with 13 bases between. In germline, CDR1 is SGHDN, CDR2 FVKESK. The DNA for the CDR3 is TGTGCCAGCAGCCGCGCCAGGGTAGGTGGCTACACCTTC. It codes for CASSRARVGGYTF. Using reference TRBV14 and TRBJ1-2 for the parts outside the CDR3, the full variable domain is EAGVTQFPSHSVIEKGQTVTLRCDPISGHDNLYWYRRVMGKEIKFLLHFVKESKQDESGMPNNRFLAERTGGTYSTLKVQPAELEDSGVYFCASSRARVGGYTFGSGTRLTVV.

The chain links TRBV9 to TRBJ2-2, with D unclear. With 0 bases removed from V and 7 bases from J, the gap between germline ends came to 16 bases. From germline, CDR1 is SGDLS and CDR2 YYNGEE. The CDR3 is 16 amino acids. CDR3 protein: CASSVDPWWAGGELFF. The CDR3 region has the DNA TGTGCCAGCAGCGTAGACCCCTGGTGGGCAGGCGGGGAGCTGTTTTTT.

The genes are TRBV19 and TRBJ2-1, with 9 bases matching TRBD2. Germline CDR1 and CDR2: LNHDA and SQIVND (reference sequence). Trimming cost V 6 bases and J 8 bases; bases outside gene matches: 8. The CDR3 runs 14 residues. The CDR3 loop reads CASRRAGGPDEQFF. The CDR3 DNA reads TGTGCCAGTAGAAGGGCGGGAGGGCCGGATGAGCAGTTCTTC.

The chain carries TRBV5-1 and TRBJ1-2, with 9 bases aligning to TRBD1. The CDR3 length is 14 residues. V was pared by 0 bases and J by 5 bases, with 2 bases of the junction left unmatched. Germline V gene data show CDR1 as SGHRS and CDR2 as YFSETQ. The CDR3, as DNA: TGCGCCAGCAGCTTGGCTGGGACAGGGTATGGCTACACCTTC. This sequence encodes CASSLAGTGYGYTF.

CDR3 DNA sequence: TGTGCCAGCAGCCCTGGGAGCGGGAGGGCCTCGTATTTT. Its translation: CASSPGSGRASYF. This chain uses TRBV7-3 with TRBJ2-3; 10 bases are shared with TRBD2. The germline CDR1 and CDR2 sequences are SGHTA and FQGTGA. The CDR3 contains 13 residues. The ends lost 5 bases at V and 14 bases at J; junction bases unmatched: 10.

This sequence joins TRBV4-2 and TRBJ1-3; 8 positions agree with TRBD1. This CDR3 has 19 amino acids. Germline CDR1 reads LGHNA; CDR2 reads YNFKEQ. The V segment lost 0 bases and the J segment 0 bases; nucleotides outside the gene matches: 10. The CDR3 nucleotides are TGTGCCAGCAGCCAAGACGGAAGCCAGGGGGCCAACTCTGGAAACACCATATATTTT. The encoded protein is CASSQDGSQGANSGNTIYF.

The chain is built from TRBV3-1 (or the pseudogene TRBV3-2) and TRBJ2-7, with 8 nucleotides matching TRBD1. The J segment lost 5 bases and the V segment lost 1 base, leaving 7 bases of the junction unmatched. The CDR3 is made up of 15 amino acids. Germline V gives CDR1 LGHDT, CDR2 YNNKEL (reference sequence). The CDR3 spells CASSQGGTGFHEQYF. CDR3 sequence (DNA): TGTGCCAGCAGCCAAGGAGGGACAGGTTTCCACGAGCAGTACTTC.

A note on this clone: The identical CDR3 is also encoded by other nucleotide sequences in the sample. The chain uses TRBV19 and TRBJ2-2, with 16 nucleotides matching TRBD2. The junction had 2 bases not matched to a gene; V was cut back by 3 bases and J by 4 bases. Germline V gives CDR1 LNHDA, CDR2 SQIVND (reference sequence). This CDR3 is built from 17 residues. This chain's CDR3 is CASSIGTSGRATGELFF. DNA of the CDR3: TGTGCCAGTAGTATCGGGACTAGCGGGAGGGCCACCGGGGAGCTGTTTTTT.

The V call is TRBV11-2, the J call TRBJ2-3; 7 bases align to TRBD1. This CDR3 has 16 amino acids. With 1 base clipped from V and 3 bases from J, the junction kept 7 bases outside the gene matches. Germline-derived CDR1 and CDR2 are SGHAT and FQNNGV. CDR3 bases: TGTGCCAGCAGCTTAGGGCAGGGGGTGGGTACAGATACGCAGTATTTT. Translation gives CASSLGQGVGTDTQYF.

The sample holds a few counts of this clone. The chain links TRBV5-8 to TRBJ2-1; TRBD2 aligns across 11 bases. Germline V gene data show CDR1 as SGHTS and CDR2 as YDEGEE. The CDR3 has 18 amino acids. With V trimmed by 5 bases and J by 3 bases, 13 bases remained unmatched. The CDR3, as DNA: TGTGCCAGCAGTTCCGGACTAGCGGGCTCGAGGGGCTACAATGAGCAGTTCTTC. Protein product: CASSSGLAGSRGYNEQFF.

The V and J genes are TRBV3-1 (or the pseudogene TRBV3-2) and TRBJ1-2; the D is unclear. From germline, CDR1 is LGHDT and CDR2 YNNKEL (reference sequence). The CDR3 has 14 amino acids. V was shortened by 1 base and J by 2 bases, with 8 bases between the two germline ends. CDR3 sequence reads: CASSQARSNYGYTF. DNA of the CDR3: TGTGCCAGCAGCCAAGCGAGGTCGAACTATGGCTACACCTTC.